This TCR beta chain was recorded in a study of blood T cell repertoires in COVID-19. Looking at the study overall: Acute and convalescent COVID-19 specimens originated in the United States, Italy and Spain. T cells, B-cell-depleted T cells, or PBMCs provided the cDNA or gDNA that served as material.

Germline V gives CDR1 SGHTA, CDR2 FQGTGA. This CDR3 contains 14 residues. Losses at the gene ends were 3 bases for V and 1 base for J; bases not matched to a gene: 1. Original analysis: By means of reference gene primer amplification, nucleated cell counts were estimated. Produced via immunoSEQ multiplex PCR; TCRdb's table is partial and in-frame only. V, J and clone size are those of that table, while D and trimming were read from the DNA. The table lists 50,000 or so clones, approximately 80% of them singletons, with around a fifth in the top ten. The clonotype originates from a human donor with active or convalescent COVID-19. The donor label of this sample is uncertain. Material for sequencing was peripheral blood. This chain uses TRBV7-3 with TRBJ2-5; 8 nucleotides match TRBD1. The CDR3 loop is CASSLQGAQETQYF. The CDR3 DNA follows: TGTGCCAGCAGCTTGCAGGGGGCCCAAGAGACCCAGTACTTC.